This is a list of T cell receptor beta chains from one sample in a study of T-cell reconstitution after alpha-beta-depleted transplantation in children. MiXCR, run by TCRdb on the PCR reads, gives a single entry per CDR3 protein. The profile shows approximately 300,000 distinct CDR3 sequences, over 9.5% of them singletons. The sequencing used PBMCs, collected before TCRalphabeta/CD19-depleted stem cell transplant. Receptor source: a boy under two years old with acute myeloid leukemia, due to receive a stem cell transplant. CDR3s include the opening cysteine and the closing phenylalanine or tryptophan. The D gene is left open where the match is weak. The size of a clone is reported for some rows only, either as once, few or many, or as a class for expanded clones.

V: TRBV13
length: 20
J: TRBJ1-5
size: .
D: .
DNA: TGTGCCAGCAGCTTAAGGGGGGGCAGGGGCCCTTCATATAGCAATCAGCCCCAGCATTTT
CDR3: CASSLRGGRGPSYSNQPQHF

V: TRBV9
length: 14
J: TRBJ2-7
size: many
D: TRBD2
DNA: TGTGCCAGCAGCGTAGGGGCTAGCGGGTACGAGCAGTACTTC
CDR3: CASSVGASGYEQYF

V: TRBV20-1
length: 16
J: TRBJ2-5
size: many
D: TRBD2
DNA: TGCAGTGCTAGAGATTCTAGCGGGGGCGACCTGGAGACCCAGTACTTC
CDR3: CSARDSSGGDLETQYF

V: TRBV10-3
length: 16
J: TRBJ2-7
size: many
D: TRBD1
DNA: TGTCCCATCAGTGAACCGGGACAGGGGAGATCCTACGAGCAGTACTTC
CDR3: CPISEPGQGRSYEQYF

V: TRBV6-5
length: 15
J: TRBJ2-3
size: .
D: .
DNA: TGTGCCAGCAGTTACAGTAGCGGCGTTACAGATACGCAGTATTTT
CDR3: CASSYSSGVTDTQYF

V: TRBV6-1
length: 14
J: TRBJ2-1
size: .
D: .
DNA: TGTGCCAGCAGGACCCAACCGGGCCTTAATGAGCAGTTCTTC
CDR3: CASRTQPGLNEQFF

V: TRBV18
length: 14
J: TRBJ1-1
size: many
D: .
DNA: TGTGCCAGCTCAACAGTGGGATACGTCGCTGAAGCTTTCTTT
CDR3: CASSTVGYVAEAFF

V: TRBV7-2
length: 15
J: TRBJ2-3
size: .
D: TRBD2
DNA: TGTGCCAGCAGCTATCTAGCGGGAGTTCCGAATACGCGGTATTTT
CDR3: CASSYLAGVPNTRYF

V: TRBV12-5
length: 9
J: TRBJ2-3
size: many
D: .
DNA: TGTGCTAGTGTTAATACGCAGTATTTT
CDR3: CASVNTQYF

V: TRBV5-1
length: 16
J: TRBJ2-7
size: .
D: TRBD1
DNA: TGCGCCAGCAGCTTGGAGGGACAGGCAAACTCCTACGAGCAGTACTTC
CDR3: CASSLEGQANSYEQYF

V: TRBV29-1
length: 18
J: TRBJ2-7
size: many
D: TRBD2
DNA: TGCAGCGTTGCCGTGCGAAGGATAGCGGGGCTAGTCTCCTACGAGCAGTACTTC
CDR3: CSVAVRRIAGLVSYEQYF

V: TRBV12-3/TRBV12-4
length: 13
J: TRBJ2-3
size: many
D: .
DNA: TGTGCCAGCAGTTCCTTCGAGGGAGATACGCAGTATTTT
CDR3: CASSSFEGDTQYF

V: TRBV7-2
length: 15
J: TRBJ2-7
size: many
D: .
DNA: TGTGCCAGCAGCTTAAAGGTAGAGTCTTCCTACGAGCAGTACTTC
CDR3: CASSLKVESSYEQYF

V: TRBV6-5
length: 11
J: TRBJ1-2
size: .
D: .
DNA: TGTACCAGCAGTACAGGAGGTGGCTACACCTTC
CDR3: CTSSTGGGYTF

V: TRBV5-1
length: 16
J: TRBJ2-1
size: .
D: TRBD2
DNA: TGCGCCGGCAGCGGATACGCGGGGGACCCCTACAATGAGCAGATCTTC
CDR3: CAGSGYAGDPYNEQIF

V: TRBV7-2
length: 16
J: TRBJ2-7
size: many
D: .
DNA: TGTGCCAGCAGCTTAGCTGGGTCCAGGAGTTCCTACGAGCAGTACTTC
CDR3: CASSLAGSRSSYEQYF

V: TRBV13
length: 12
J: TRBJ1-1
size: many
D: .
DNA: TGTGCCAGCAGCTCTTTTGGTCAAGGAGCTTTCTTT
CDR3: CASSSFGQGAFF

V: TRBV12-3/TRBV12-4
length: 15
J: TRBJ2-3
size: many
D: TRBD2
DNA: TGTGCCAGCAGTTGGGGACTAGCGGGACCAGATACGCAGTATTTT
CDR3: CASSWGLAGPDTQYF

V: TRBV9
length: 18
J: TRBJ2-2
size: many
D: .
DNA: TGTGCCAGCAGCGTAGCTGGTAATAGCGTTGGTTACACCGGGGAGCTGTTTTTT
CDR3: CASSVAGNSVGYTGELFF

V: TRBV19
length: 16
J: TRBJ2-1
size: .
D: TRBD2
DNA: TGTGCCAGTAGTAGATTAGCGGGGGGCTCACTAAATGAGCAGTTCTTC
CDR3: CASSRLAGGSLNEQFF

V: TRBV7-2
length: 15
J: TRBJ2-5
size: .
D: .
DNA: TGTGCCAGCAGCTTTTTCGTAACAGGCCAAGAGACCCAGTACTTC
CDR3: CASSFFVTGQETQYF

V: TRBV19
length: 15
J: TRBJ2-7
size: few
D: TRBD2
DNA: TGTGCCAGTAGGGCCACTAGCGGGAGCATCCACGAGCAGTACTTC
CDR3: CASRATSGSIHEQYF

V: TRBV9
length: 16
J: TRBJ2-3
size: few
D: .
DNA: TGTGCCAGCAGCGTAACCGGGGCGCCTAGCACAGATACGCAGTATTTT
CDR3: CASSVTGAPSTDTQYF

V: TRBV25-1
length: 16
J: TRBJ2-2
size: many
D: .
DNA: TGTGCCAGCAGTGCCCCCCCCTACAGCGGCACCGGGGAGCTGTTTTTT
CDR3: CASSAPPYSGTGELFF

V: TRBV12-3/TRBV12-4
length: 15
J: TRBJ2-5
size: .
D: .
DNA: TGTGCCAGCAGTGGGGCGGGACAGCTCCAAGAGACCCAGTACTTC
CDR3: CASSGAGQLQETQYF

V: TRBV10-3
length: 12
J: TRBJ2-7
size: many
D: TRBD1
DNA: TGTGCCATCAGTGGACAGGGCTACGAGCAGTACTTC
CDR3: CAISGQGYEQYF

V: TRBV12-3/TRBV12-4
length: 12
J: TRBJ1-1
size: many
D: .
DNA: TGTGCCAGCAGCCCTATGCACACTGAAGCTTTCTTT
CDR3: CASSPMHTEAFF

V: TRBV5-5
length: 15
J: TRBJ1-1
size: many
D: .
DNA: TGTGCCAGCAGCTTCCGTGGACCGATGAACACTGAAGCTTTCTTT
CDR3: CASSFRGPMNTEAFF

V: TRBV30
length: 12
J: TRBJ1-2
size: .
D: .
DNA: TGTGCCTGGTCGAGGACGTCCTATGGCTACACCTTC
CDR3: CAWSRTSYGYTF

V: TRBV20-1
length: 14
J: TRBJ1-5
size: few
D: .
DNA: TGCAGTGCTAGAGGCCATACTAGCAATCAGCCCCAGCATTTT
CDR3: CSARGHTSNQPQHF